The 5 T cell receptor beta chains below were found in one sample sequenced in a study of identical twins. MiXCR, applied by TCRdb to the 5' RACE reads, yields one record per CDR3 protein. The table has some 100,000 distinct CDR3 sequences, 5.9% seen once. Material for sequencing was memory T cells sorted from blood. The receptors were sampled from a woman aged 45 to 65 in good health.

This clonotype was seen ten or more times. The chain uses TRBV3-1 and TRBJ2-3; D gene unclear. CDR3 length: 17 amino acids. The ends were cut back, 2 bases at V and 4 bases at J, with 19 bases in the middle. Germline CDR1 reads LGHDT; CDR2 reads YNNKEL (reference sequence). Here the CDR3 DNA reads TGTGCCAGCAGCCAACGAACCCGGAGCCATCGGCCAGATACGCAGTATTTT. It yields the protein CASSQRTRSHRPDTQYF.

J is TRBJ2-7 and V is TRBV5-1; D gene ambiguous. Trimming shortened V by 0 bases and J by 4 bases, and 14 bases separated the two germline ends. The CDR3 loop spans 15 amino acids. CDR1 is SGHRS, CDR2 YFSETQ, per germline. The CDR3 region is CASSLAPGSGYEQYV. CDR3 nucleotide sequence: TGCGCCAGCAGCTTGGCCCCGGGTTCCGGGTACGAGCAGTACGTC.

This clonotype was counted ten times or more. The V and J genes are TRBV27 and TRBJ1-1; unclear D gene. The CDR3 sequence is 16 residues long. Germline lookup yields CDR1 MNHEY and CDR2 SMNVEV (reference sequence). The V gene lost 0 bases and the J gene lost 0 bases, with 11 bases spanning the gap. As DNA, the CDR3 is TGTGCCAGCAGTTTATCGGTTGGGGTACTGAACACTGAAGCTTTCTTT. As protein: CASSLSVGVLNTEAFF.

There are many counts of this clonotype. The V and J genes are TRBV6-5 and TRBJ1-1; D is unclear. The germline V and J ends were trimmed by 8 bases and 5 bases, with 9 bases remaining between them. The CDR3 length is 11 residues. Per germline, CDR1 MNHEY and CDR2 SVGAGI. CDR3 in DNA: TGTGCCAGCTCGCAAAAAACTGAAGCTTTCTTT. This sequence encodes CASSQKTEAFF.

The chain uses TRBV20-1 and TRBJ2-3, with 8 bases matching TRBD2. This CDR3 contains 11 residues. Germline assignment: CDR1 DFQATT and CDR2 SNEGSKA (reference sequence). V shed 7 bases and J 8 bases; nucleotides not matched to a gene: 5. CDR3 sequence reads: CSVTSGTTQYF. CDR3 sequence (DNA): TGCAGTGTTACTAGCGGAACTACGCAGTATTTT.